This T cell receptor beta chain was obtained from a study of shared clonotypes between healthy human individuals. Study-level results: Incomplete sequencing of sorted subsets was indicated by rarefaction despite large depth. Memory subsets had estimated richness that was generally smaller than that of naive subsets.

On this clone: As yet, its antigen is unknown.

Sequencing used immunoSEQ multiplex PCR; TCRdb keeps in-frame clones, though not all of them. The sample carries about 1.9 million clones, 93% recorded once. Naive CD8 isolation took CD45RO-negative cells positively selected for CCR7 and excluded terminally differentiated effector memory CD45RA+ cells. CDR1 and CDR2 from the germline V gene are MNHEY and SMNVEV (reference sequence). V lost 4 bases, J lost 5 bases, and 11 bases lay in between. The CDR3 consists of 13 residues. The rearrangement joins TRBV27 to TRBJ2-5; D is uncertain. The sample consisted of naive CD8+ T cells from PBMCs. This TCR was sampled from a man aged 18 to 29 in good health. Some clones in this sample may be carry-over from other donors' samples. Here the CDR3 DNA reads TGTGCCAGCAGTTCCTCCTACTGGGAGACCCAGTACTTC. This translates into CASSSSYWETQYF.